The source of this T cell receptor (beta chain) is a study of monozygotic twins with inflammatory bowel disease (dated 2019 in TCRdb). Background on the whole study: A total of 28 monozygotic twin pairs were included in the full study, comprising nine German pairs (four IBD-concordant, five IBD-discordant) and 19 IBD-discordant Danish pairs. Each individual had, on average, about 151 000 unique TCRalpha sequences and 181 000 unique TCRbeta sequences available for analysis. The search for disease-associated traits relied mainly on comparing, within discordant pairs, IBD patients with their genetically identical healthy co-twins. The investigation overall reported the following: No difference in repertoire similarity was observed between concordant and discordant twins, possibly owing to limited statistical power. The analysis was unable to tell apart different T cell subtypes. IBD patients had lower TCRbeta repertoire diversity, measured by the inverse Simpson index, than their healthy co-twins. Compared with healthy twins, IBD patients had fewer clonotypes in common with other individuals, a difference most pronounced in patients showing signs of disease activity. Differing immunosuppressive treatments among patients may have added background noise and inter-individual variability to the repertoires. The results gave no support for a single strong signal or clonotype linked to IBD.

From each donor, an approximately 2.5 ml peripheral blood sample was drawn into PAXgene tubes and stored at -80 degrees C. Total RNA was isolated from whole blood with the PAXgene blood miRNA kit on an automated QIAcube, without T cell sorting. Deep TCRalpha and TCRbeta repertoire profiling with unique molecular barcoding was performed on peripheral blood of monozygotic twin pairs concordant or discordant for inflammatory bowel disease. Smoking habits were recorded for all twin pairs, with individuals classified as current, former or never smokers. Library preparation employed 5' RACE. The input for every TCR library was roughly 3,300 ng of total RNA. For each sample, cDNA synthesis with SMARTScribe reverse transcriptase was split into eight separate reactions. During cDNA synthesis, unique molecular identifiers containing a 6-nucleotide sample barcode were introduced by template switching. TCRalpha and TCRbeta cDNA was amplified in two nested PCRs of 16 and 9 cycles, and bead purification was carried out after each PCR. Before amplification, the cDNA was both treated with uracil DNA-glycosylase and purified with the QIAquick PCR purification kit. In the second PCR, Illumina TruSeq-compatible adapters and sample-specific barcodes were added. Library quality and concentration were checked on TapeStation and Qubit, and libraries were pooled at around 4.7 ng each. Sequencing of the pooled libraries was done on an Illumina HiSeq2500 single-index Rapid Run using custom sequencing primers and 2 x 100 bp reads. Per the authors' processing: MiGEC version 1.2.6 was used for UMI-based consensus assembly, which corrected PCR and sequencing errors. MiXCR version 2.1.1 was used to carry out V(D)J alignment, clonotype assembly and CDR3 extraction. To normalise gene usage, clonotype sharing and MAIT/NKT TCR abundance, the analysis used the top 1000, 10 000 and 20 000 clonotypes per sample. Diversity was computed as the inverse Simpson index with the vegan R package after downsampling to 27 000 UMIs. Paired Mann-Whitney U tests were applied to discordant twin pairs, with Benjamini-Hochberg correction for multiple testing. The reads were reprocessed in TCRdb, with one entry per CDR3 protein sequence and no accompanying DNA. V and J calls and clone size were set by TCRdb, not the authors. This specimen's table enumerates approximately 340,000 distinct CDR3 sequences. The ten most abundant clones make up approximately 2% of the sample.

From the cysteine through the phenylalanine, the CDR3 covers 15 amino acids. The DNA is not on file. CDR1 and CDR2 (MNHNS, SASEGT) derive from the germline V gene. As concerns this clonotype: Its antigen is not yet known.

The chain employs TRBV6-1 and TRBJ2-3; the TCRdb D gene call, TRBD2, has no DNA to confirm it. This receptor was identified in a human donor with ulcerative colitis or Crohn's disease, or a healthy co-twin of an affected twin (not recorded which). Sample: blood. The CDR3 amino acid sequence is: CASSELAGSTDTQYF.